This T cell receptor beta chain was captured by sequencing in a study of blood T cells in healthy people across ages. Study-wide results and limits: With naive T cell percentage, TCR beta diversity showed a strong correlation. Not knowing donor CMV status may have confounded expanded clonotype changes.

The germline V gene has CDR1 SGHTA and CDR2 FQGNSA. V was trimmed by 3 bases and J by 5 bases, leaving 8 bases between them. The CDR3 totals 14 residues. The authors ran a second PCR of about 6 to 11 cycles using a sample-barcoded 5' primer and a J-beta primer mix. A template-switch adaptor with 12 random nucleotides tagged each cDNA molecule. TCRdb recomputed calls from the 5' RACE reads with MiXCR, one row per CDR3 protein. The table includes approximately 1.5 million distinct CDR3 sequences, approximately 43% detected once. About this clonotype: Its specificity is not known.

The clonotype comes from a young woman in good health. The chain has TRBV7-2 and TRBJ1-6; D possibly corresponds to TRBD1 (5 bases). Specimen: blood. The CDR3 sequence: CASSFWGNNSPLHF. The CDR3 bases are TGTGCCAGCAGCTTCTGGGGGAATAATTCACCCCTCCACTTT. The full variable domain, with the rest looked up from reference TRBV7-2 and TRBJ1-6, is GAGVSQSPSNKVTEKGKDVELRCDPISGHTALYWYRQSLGQGLEFLIYFQGNSAPDKSGLPSDRFSAERTGGSVSTLTIQRTQQEDSAVYLCASSFWGNNSPLHFGNGTRLTVT.